The T cell receptor beta chain described here comes from a study of PD-1 blockade in mismatch repair-deficient tumors. The CDR3 sequence is 15 residues long. Trimming cost V 0 bases and J 5 bases, with 12 bases left between them. CDR1 is LNHNV, CDR2 YYDKDF, per germline (reference sequence). Method: immunoSEQ multiplex PCR; TCRdb's copy keeps in-frame clones and lacks some. The profile shows 55,000 to 85,000 clones, around 73% of them singletons. The V and J genes are TRBV15 and TRBJ2-3, with D possibly matching TRBD1 (6 bases). The sample here was peripheral blood, taken 2 weeks after starting pembrolizumab. The receptor's source is an adult with mismatch repair-deficient cancer. CDR3 nucleotide sequence: TGTGCCACCAGCAGAGATAGAGGGGGAAGAGATACGCAGTATTTT. Amino acid sequence: CATSRDRGGRDTQYF.